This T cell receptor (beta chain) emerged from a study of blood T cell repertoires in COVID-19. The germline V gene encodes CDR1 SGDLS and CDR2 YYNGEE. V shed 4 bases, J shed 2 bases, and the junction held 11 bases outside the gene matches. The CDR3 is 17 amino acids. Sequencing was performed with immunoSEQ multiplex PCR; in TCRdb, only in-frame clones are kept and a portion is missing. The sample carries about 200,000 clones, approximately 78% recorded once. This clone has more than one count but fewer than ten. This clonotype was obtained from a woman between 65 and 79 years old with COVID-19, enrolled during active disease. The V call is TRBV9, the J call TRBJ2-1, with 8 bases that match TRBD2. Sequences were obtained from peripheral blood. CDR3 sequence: CASSPGGGTTPYNEQFF. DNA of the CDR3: TGTGCCAGCAGCCCCGGGGGGGGCACGACCCCCTACAATGAGCAGTTCTTC.